The rows below give T cell receptor beta chains drawn from one sample of a study of T cells of healthy individuals. Via MiXCR, TCRdb re-called the 5' RACE reads, giving one row per CDR3 protein. Of tens of thousands of distinct CDR3 sequences listed, 15% to 20% are singletons. All receptors come from a human donor in good health. The CDR3 runs from the conserved cysteine through the conserved F or W. A D gene is named only where the DNA matches it firmly. Where a row states a size, it is once, few, many or the class of an expanded clone; other rows omit it.

size,V,D,J,CDR3,DNA
NA,TRBV4-2,TRBD1,TRBJ1-5,CASSPRVRTGGNQPQHF,TGTGCCAGCAGCCCAAGGGTCAGGACAGGGGGCAATCAGCCCCAGCATTTT
many,TRBV12-3/TRBV12-4,TRBD2,TRBJ2-1,CASRFGLAGVHNEQFF,TGTGCCAGCAGGTTCGGACTAGCGGGAGTTCACAATGAGCAGTTCTTC
few,TRBV10-3,NA,TRBJ1-1,CAISVTPSDTEAFF,TGTGCCATCAGTGTGACCCCGAGCGACACTGAAGCTTTCTTT
once,TRBV7-2,NA,TRBJ1-5,CASSPGVTGAQPQHF,TGTGCCAGCAGCCCGGGCGTGACGGGGGCCCAGCCCCAGCATTTT
NA,TRBV7-2,TRBD2,TRBJ2-1,CASSSHDTSGSGEQFF,TGTGCCAGCAGCTCCCACGATACTAGCGGGAGCGGTGAGCAGTTCTTC
few,TRBV3-1,TRBD2,TRBJ2-1,CASSLSGGANNEQFF,TGTGCCAGCAGCCTGTCGGGGGGGGCCAACAATGAGCAGTTCTTC
many,TRBV6-5,NA,TRBJ2-1,CASTPSGAYDEQFF,TGTGCCAGCACCCCTTCGGGAGCCTACGATGAGCAGTTCTTC
many,TRBV18,NA,TRBJ1-4,CASSPHDREKLFF,TGTGCCAGCTCACCCCACGACAGGGAAAAACTGTTTTTT
NA,TRBV7-3,NA,TRBJ1-2,CASSAQTLLRGARGYTF,TGTGCCAGCAGCGCGCAAACCCTCCTCCGGGGCGCAAGGGGCTACACCTTC
NA,TRBV4-1,NA,TRBJ1-4,CASSEYSGTTTNEKLFF,TGCGCCAGCAGCGAATACTCCGGGACAACAACTAATGAAAAACTGTTTTTT
NA,TRBV3-1,NA,TRBJ2-7,CASSHSGTVYEQYF,TGTGCCAGCAGCCATAGTGGGACGGTCTACGAGCAGTACTTC
NA,TRBV4-3,NA,TRBJ1-4,CASSPRQPSNEKLFF,TGCGCCAGCAGCCCCAGACAGCCGAGTAATGAAAAACTGTTTTTT
few,TRBV3-1,TRBD1,TRBJ2-1,CASSQDLGGAYNEQFF,TGTGCCAGCAGCCAAGATTTAGGGGGCGCCTACAATGAGCAGTTCTTC
many,TRBV6-1,NA,TRBJ2-3,CASSEEVETGTSSTDTQYF,TGTGCCAGCAGTGAGGAAGTGGAGACGGGGACCTCTAGCACAGATACGCAGTATTTT
few,TRBV29-1,NA,TRBJ1-3,CSVETESGNTIYF,TGCAGCGTTGAGACAGAGTCGGGAAACACCATATATTTT
NA,TRBV15,NA,TRBJ2-1,CATSGQKEGGLYNEQFF,TGTGCCACCAGCGGACAAAAAGAGGGGGGCCTCTACAATGAGCAGTTCTTC
many,TRBV4-1,TRBD1,TRBJ2-5,CASSHQHLQGYQETQYF,TGCGCCAGCAGCCACCAACACTTACAGGGGTACCAAGAGACCCAGTACTTC